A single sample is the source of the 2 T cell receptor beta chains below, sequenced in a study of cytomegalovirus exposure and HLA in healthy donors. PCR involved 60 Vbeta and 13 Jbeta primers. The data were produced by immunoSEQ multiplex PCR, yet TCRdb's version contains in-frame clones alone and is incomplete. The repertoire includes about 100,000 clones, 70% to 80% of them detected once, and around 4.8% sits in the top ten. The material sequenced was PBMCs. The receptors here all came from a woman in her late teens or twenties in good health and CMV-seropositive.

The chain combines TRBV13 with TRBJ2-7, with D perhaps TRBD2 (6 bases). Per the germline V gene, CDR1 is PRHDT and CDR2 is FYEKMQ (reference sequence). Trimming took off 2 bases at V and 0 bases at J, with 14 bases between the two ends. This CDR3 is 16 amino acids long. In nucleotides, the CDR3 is TGTGCCAGCAGCTTATACCGGGGAGGTCTCTCCTACGAGCAGTACTTC. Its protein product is CASSLYRGGLSYEQYF.

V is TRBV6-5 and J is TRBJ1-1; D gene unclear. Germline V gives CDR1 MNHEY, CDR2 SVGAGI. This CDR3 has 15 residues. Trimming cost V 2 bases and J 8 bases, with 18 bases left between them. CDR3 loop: CASSYTTGGRREAFF. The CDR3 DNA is TGTGCCAGCAGTTACACCACGGGAGGCCGCCGCGAAGCTTTCTTT.